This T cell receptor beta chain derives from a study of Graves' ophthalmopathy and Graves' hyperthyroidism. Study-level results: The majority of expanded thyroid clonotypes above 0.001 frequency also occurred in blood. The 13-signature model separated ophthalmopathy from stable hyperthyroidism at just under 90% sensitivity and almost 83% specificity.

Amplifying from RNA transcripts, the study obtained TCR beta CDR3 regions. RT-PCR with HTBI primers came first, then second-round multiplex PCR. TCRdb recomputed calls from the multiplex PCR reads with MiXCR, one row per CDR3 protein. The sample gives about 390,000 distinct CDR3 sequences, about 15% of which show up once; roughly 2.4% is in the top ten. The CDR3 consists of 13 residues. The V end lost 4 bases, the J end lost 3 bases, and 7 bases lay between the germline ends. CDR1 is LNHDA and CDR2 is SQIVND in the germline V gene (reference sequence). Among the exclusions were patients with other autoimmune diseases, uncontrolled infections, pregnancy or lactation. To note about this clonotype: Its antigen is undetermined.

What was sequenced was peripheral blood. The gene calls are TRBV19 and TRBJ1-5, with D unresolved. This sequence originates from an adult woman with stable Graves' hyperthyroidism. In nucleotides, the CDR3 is TGTGCCAGTAGTAAGGCAGTCAATCAGCCCCAGCATTTT. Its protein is CASSKAVNQPQHF.